These 29 T cell receptor beta chains share one sample of origin, sequenced in a study of blood T cell repertoires in COVID-19 (dated by TCRdb to the early 2020s). Receptor amplification or capture employed the immunoSEQ multiplex PCR assay. The immuneACCESS repertoire file appears here via TCRdb, limited to in-frame rearrangements. These files lack a portion of the clones; in checked studies, under half of the deficit traces to unresolved V genes, and the cause of the others is not known. For this sample there are a few hundred thousand clones; 86% appear just once. The leading ten clones occupy about 4.6% of the sample. The specimen sequenced was PBMCs or T cells enriched from blood (not recorded which). These receptors all stem from a woman in her twenties or thirties who had been exposed to COVID-19.

As to this clone: The same CDR3 arises from other DNA sequences in this sample as well. V usage is TRBV20-1 and J usage is TRBJ1-1, with D hard to call. The germline V gene has CDR1 DFQATT and CDR2 SNEGSKA (reference sequence). The CDR3 is made up of 11 amino acids. The V end lost 3 bases, the J end lost 1 base, and 3 bases lay between the germline ends. CDR3 DNA sequence: TGCAGTGCTAGGCGGAACACTGAAGCTTTCTTT. It specifies CSARRNTEAFF.

V and J are TRBV9 and TRBJ2-5; TRBD2 agrees at 11 bases. V trimming: 4 bases; J trimming: 0 bases; junction bases outside the gene matches: 11. The germline V gene encodes CDR1 SGDLS and CDR2 YYNGEE. The CDR3 is 18 residues long. The chain's CDR3 is CASSSGLAGIWYQETQYF. CDR3 nucleotide sequence: TGTGCCAGCAGCTCCGGACTAGCGGGTATTTGGTACCAAGAGACCCAGTACTTC. Full variable domain (remainder filled in from reference TRBV9 and TRBJ2-5): DSGVTQTPKHLITATGQRVTLRCSPRSGDLSVYWYQQSLDQGLQFLIQYYNGEERAKGNILERFSAQQFPDLHSELNLSSLELGDSALYFCASSSGLAGIWYQETQYFGPGTRLLVL.

V and J are TRBV6-5 and TRBJ2-1; D is unresolved. This CDR3 is 12 amino acids long. Germline CDR1 is MNHEY and CDR2 is SVGAGI. V dropped 7 bases and J dropped 5 bases, with 9 bases sitting between them. In DNA, the CDR3 is TGTGCCAGCAACCAGTACGACAATGAGCAGTTCTTC. Residues: CASNQYDNEQFF.

The chain uses TRBV4-2 and TRBJ2-7; no firm D call. Germline CDR1 and CDR2: LGHNA and YNFKEQ. The CDR3 has 14 residues. V gave up 4 bases and J gave up 4 bases, with 14 bases separating them. CDR3 sequence: CASSRSISTYEQYF. CDR3 bases: TGTGCCAGCAGCCGTAGCATCTCGACTTACGAGCAGTACTTC.

The gene calls are TRBV12-3 or TRBV12-4 and TRBJ2-5, with D tentatively TRBD1 (6 bases). CDR3 length equals 13 residues. The V and J ends lost 6 bases and 2 bases respectively, with 10 bases between them. The CDR3 DNA reads TGTGCCAGCAGCCGGACAGAGCAAGAGACCCAGTACTTC. Residues: CASSRTEQETQYF.

The rearrangement links TRBV19 to TRBJ2-2, with D perhaps matching TRBD2 (5 bases). V was shortened by 1 base and J by 3 bases, with 9 bases between the two germline ends. The CDR3 length is 15 residues. Germline CDR1 LNHDA, CDR2 SQIVND (reference sequence). DNA for the CDR3: TGTGCCAGTAGTATAGGGACTGACTACACCGGGGAGCTGTTTTTT. Translating gives CASSIGTDYTGELFF.

The V gene is TRBV5-5, the J gene TRBJ1-2; 7 bases agree with TRBD1. Looked up from germline, CDR1 is SGHKS and CDR2 is YYEKEE (reference sequence). CDR3 length equals 15 residues. V lost 1 base and J lost 7; bases outside the gene matches: 10. The CDR3 sequence: CASSLSPGGGGGYTF. CDR3 bases: TGTGCCAGCAGCTTGAGTCCAGGGGGAGGCGGTGGCTACACCTTC.

The chain couples TRBV27 to TRBJ2-7, with 9 bases that match TRBD1. The germline CDR1 and CDR2 sequences are MNHEY and SMNVEV (reference sequence). This CDR3 is built from 16 residues. V shed 6 bases and J 0 bases; nucleotides not matched to a gene: 9. The CDR3 coding sequence is TGTGCCAGCAGGGTAAGGACAGGGGCCCTCTCCTACGAGCAGTACTTC. It yields the protein CASRVRTGALSYEQYF.

The chain has TRBV30 and TRBJ1-1; D ambiguous. The germline CDR1 and CDR2 sequences are GTSNPN and SVGIG (reference sequence). This CDR3 has 13 residues. The V gene lost 0 bases and the J gene lost 0 bases, with 5 bases spanning the gap. The CDR3 reads CAWSVQMNTEAFF. The CDR3 DNA reads as TGTGCCTGGAGTGTACAGATGAACACTGAAGCTTTCTTT.

The V call is TRBV14, the J call TRBJ1-2, with D perhaps TRBD1 (5 bases). Trimming took off 6 bases at V and 8 bases at J, with 16 bases between the two ends. CDR1 and CDR2 from the germline V gene are SGHDN and FVKESK. The CDR3 is 13 residues long. CDR3 sequence reads: CASSRELNRGYTF. The CDR3 DNA reads TGTGCCAGCAGTCGGGAGTTAAACAGGGGCTACACCTTC.

The chain employs TRBV7-2 and TRBJ1-6; no reliable D call. Trimming stripped 5 bases from V and 5 bases from J, with 10 bases between. The CDR3 covers 14 residues. Per germline, CDR1 SGHTA and CDR2 FQGNSA. The CDR3 here is CASSPRDDNSPLHF. The CDR3 DNA reads TGTGCCAGCAGCCCCCGGGATGATAATTCACCCCTCCACTTT.

Here the CDR3 DNA reads TGTGCCAGCAGAGGGGGCATCTATGGCTACACCTTC. The encoded protein is CASRGGIYGYTF. The chain couples TRBV5-4 to TRBJ1-2, with TRBD1 matching over 7 bases. V dropped 5 bases and J dropped 4; count of bases not matched to a gene: 2. CDR1 is SGHNT and CDR2 is YYREEE in the germline V gene (reference sequence). This CDR3 is 12 amino acids long.

The sample holds one count of this clone. The rearrangement uses TRBV5-1 and TRBJ2-3, with 7 bases that match TRBD2. In germline, CDR1 is SGHRS, CDR2 YFSETQ. V dropped 3 bases and J dropped 8; count of bases not matched to a gene: 9. This CDR3 is 14 amino acids long. Here the CDR3 reads CASSSVGLEATQYF. CDR3 sequence (DNA): TGCGCCAGCAGCTCGGTCGGACTAGAAGCTACGCAGTATTTT.

This sequence joins TRBV6-2 or TRBV6-3 and TRBJ1-1; D remains unclear. The CDR3 consists of 14 residues. The V gene's germline CDR1 is MNHEY and CDR2 SVGEGT. Trimming pared 2 bases from V and 4 bases from J, leaving 11 bases between. The CDR3 DNA reads as TGTGCCAGCAGTTACAGGGAAGGGAGCACTGAAGCTTTCTTT. Translating it yields CASSYREGSTEAFF.

This clone was detected once. The chain carries TRBV19 and TRBJ2-3; TRBD2 matches at 9 bases. The CDR3 spans 15 residues. The V gene end was trimmed by 3 bases and the J gene end by 4 bases; junction bases not matched to a gene: 5. Germline V CDR1 and CDR2: LNHDA, SQIVND (reference sequence). CDR3 amino acids: CASSMGGGVADTQYF. Written as DNA, the CDR3 is TGTGCCAGTAGTATGGGCGGGGGGGTAGCAGATACGCAGTATTTT.

In its sample, this clone was seen once. The chain employs TRBV10-3 and TRBJ2-6; 10 nucleotides line up with TRBD1. J gave up 0 bases and V 4 bases, and 3 bases lay outside the gene matches. CDR1 is ENHRY and CDR2 is SYGVKD in the germline V gene. The CDR3 consists of 17 residues. CDR3 amino acids: CAISGQGASSGANVLTF. CDR3 nucleotides: TGTGCCATCAGTGGACAGGGGGCCTCCTCTGGGGCCAACGTCCTGACTTTC.

The rearrangement joins TRBV19 to TRBJ2-6; 8 positions match TRBD1. Germline lookup yields CDR1 LNHDA and CDR2 SQIVND (reference sequence). The junction had 8 bases not matched to a gene; V was cut back by 6 bases and J by 1 base. The CDR3 has 17 residues. The CDR3 region is CASSFDRGSSGANVLTF. CDR3 in DNA: TGTGCCAGTAGCTTTGACAGGGGAAGTTCTGGGGCCAACGTCCTGACTTTC.

V usage is TRBV18 and J usage is TRBJ1-2; tentative D call: TRBD1 (6 bases). With 2 bases removed from V and 2 bases from J, the gap between germline ends came to 9 bases. The germline V gene encodes CDR1 KGHSH and CDR2 LQKENI. This CDR3 spans 14 amino acids. CDR3 nucleotide sequence: TGTGCCAGCTCACCAGCAGGGGCCAACTATGGCTACACCTTC. This codes for CASSPAGANYGYTF.

V and J are TRBV12-1 and TRBJ2-4; whether TRBD2, the table's D call, matches the DNA was not checked. TRBV12-1 constitutes a pseudogene. The CDR3 covers 16 residues. CDR3 residues: CASSPRVAGTKNIQYF. The CDR3 DNA reads TGTGCCAGCAGCCCCCGGGTGGCGGGTACCAAAAACATTCAGTACTTC.

The rearrangement joins TRBV19 to TRBJ1-6; 8 bases map to TRBD1. The V segment lost 6 bases and the J segment 14 bases; nucleotides outside the gene matches: 9. Germline lookup yields CDR1 LNHDA and CDR2 SQIVND (reference sequence). The CDR3 runs to 13 residues. The CDR3 sequence: CASRETGAWALHF. CDR3 coding DNA: TGTGCCAGTAGGGAGACAGGGGCTTGGGCCCTCCACTTT.

The chain carries TRBV19 and TRBJ2-2; the D gene is possibly TRBD1 (5 bases). The V end lost 8 bases, the J end lost 1 base, and 11 bases lay between the germline ends. The germline gives CDR1 LNHDA, CDR2 SQIVND (reference sequence). The CDR3 contains 14 residues. The DNA for the CDR3 is TGTGCCAGTCACGCAGGGTGGAACACCGGGGAGCTGTTTTTT. It codes for CASHAGWNTGELFF.

This chain connects TRBV18 to TRBJ2-2; 8 nucleotides align to TRBD1. The V and J ends lost 2 bases and 8 bases, in that order; junction bases with no gene match: 7. The CDR3 has 15 residues. Germline-derived CDR1 and CDR2 are KGHSH and LQKENI. CDR3: CASSPSRDRFGELFF. DNA for the CDR3: TGTGCCAGCTCACCATCCCGGGACAGGTTTGGGGAGCTGTTTTTT. The variable domain in full, with the rest retrieved from reference TRBV18 and TRBJ2-2, is NAGVMQNPRHLVRRRGQEARLRCSPMKGHSHVYWYRQLPEEGLKFMVYLQKENIIDESGMPKERFSAEFPKEGPSILRIQQVVRGDSAAYFCASSPSRDRFGELFFGEGSRLTVL.

The genes are TRBV18 and TRBJ1-6; 7 nucleotides line up with TRBD1. V lost 2 bases, J lost 5 bases, and 0 bases stayed unmatched. Germline V gives CDR1 KGHSH, CDR2 LQKENI. The CDR3 runs to 14 residues. The CDR3 is CASSPGTDNSPLHF. CDR3 DNA sequence: TGTGCCAGCTCACCAGGGACAGATAATTCACCCCTCCACTTT.

The chain has TRBV25-1 and TRBJ2-7; D not resolved. CDR1 and CDR2 (germline): MGHDK, SYGVNS. Trimming cost V 2 bases and J 2 bases, with 10 bases left between them. The CDR3 loop spans 14 amino acids. As DNA, the CDR3 is TGTGCCAGCAGTGAACCCGGCGGAACCTACGAGCAGTACTTC. Translation: CASSEPGGTYEQYF.

The J gene is TRBJ2-1, the V gene TRBV9; 10 positions match TRBD2. This CDR3 has 15 amino acids. Germline V gene sequence: CDR1 SGDLS, CDR2 YYNGEE. V shed 3 bases and J 4 bases; nucleotides not matched to a gene: 4. As DNA, the CDR3 is TGTGCCAGCAGCGATAGCGGGGGGCGATACAATGAGCAGTTCTTC. Encoded protein: CASSDSGGRYNEQFF.

This sequence joins TRBV18 and TRBJ1-4; TRBD1 is a possible D gene (5 bases). CDR1 and CDR2 (germline): KGHSH, LQKENI. V was cut by 3 bases and J by 0 bases, with 8 bases left in between. The CDR3 extends over 15 amino acids. This chain's CDR3 is CASSPRDATNEKLFF. The DNA of the CDR3 is TGTGCCAGCTCACCCAGGGATGCAACTAATGAAAAACTGTTTTTT.

The rearrangement uses TRBV29-1 and TRBJ2-7, with D possibly matching TRBD1 (7 bases). The germline V gene has CDR1 SQVTM and CDR2 ANQGSEA. The CDR3 has 14 residues. Trimming stripped 6 bases from V and 3 bases from J, with 18 bases between. CDR3: CSVGSPGGGYEQYF. The CDR3 DNA sequence: TGCAGCGTGGGATCTCCAGGGGGAGGCTACGAGCAGTACTTC.

This chain links TRBV27 with TRBJ2-2; 10 bases are a match to TRBD1. Trimming took 5 bases from V and 7 from J; bases not matched to a gene: 4. Germline loops: CDR1 MNHEY, CDR2 SMNVEV (reference sequence). This CDR3 comprises 14 residues. CDR3 protein: CASSGQGEVGELFF. Written as DNA, the CDR3 is TGTGCCAGCAGTGGACAGGGGGAGGTCGGGGAGCTGTTTTTT.

This rearrangement joins TRBV2 to TRBJ2-5; 7 nucleotides align to TRBD1. V was pared by 6 bases and J by 4 bases, with 5 bases of the junction left unmatched. The CDR3 spans 13 residues. Germline-derived CDR1 and CDR2 are SNHLY and FYNNEI. The CDR3 loop reads CASSRQGSETQYF. The CDR3, as DNA: TGTGCCAGCAGCCGACAGGGATCAGAGACCCAGTACTTC.